These 7 T cell receptor beta chains originate from one sample sequenced in a study of beta chain features in type 1 diabetes. The authors reverse transcribed all of the isolated RNA, so sequencing captured expressed TCRB transcripts. Libraries were prepared by immunoSEQ multiplex PCR; TCRdb keeps only in-frame clonotypes and omits some of them. The data contain 250,000 to 350,000 clones, approximately 15% of them seen just once; the ten biggest clones take up roughly 6.7%. Sequencing used central memory CD4+ T cells from blood. All receptors come from a man between 25 and 39 years old in good health.

Note on this clone: This sample includes further DNA sequences coding for the same CDR3. The chain recombines TRBV5-1 with TRBJ2-1; a possible D gene is TRBD1 (5 bases). CDR1 and CDR2 from the germline V gene are SGHRS and YFSETQ. The ends were cut back, 2 bases at V and 2 bases at J, with 14 bases in the middle. The CDR3 runs 16 residues. DNA for the CDR3: TGCGCCAGCAGCTTTGAGCCCAGGGCGACCTACAATGAGCAGTTCTTC. Translating it yields CASSFEPRATYNEQFF.

This clone was observed a few times. This chain links TRBV7-2 with TRBJ2-2; 9 bases line up with TRBD1. The CDR3 sequence is 16 residues long. The junction had 6 bases not matched to a gene; V was cut back by 5 bases and J by 2 bases. Germline V CDR1 and CDR2: SGHTA, FQGNSA. CDR3 sequence (DNA): TGTGCCAGCAGCGGGAAGGACAGGGGTAACACCGGGGAGCTGTTTTTT. Translated, it gives CASSGKDRGNTGELFF. Combining the CDR3 with reference TRBV7-2 and TRBJ2-2 gives the whole variable domain GAGVSQSPSNKVTEKGKDVELRCDPISGHTALYWYRQSLGQGLEFLIYFQGNSAPDKSGLPSDRFSAERTGGSVSTLTIQRTQQEDSAVYLCASSGKDRGNTGELFFGEGSRLTVL.

This clone was seen more than once but under ten times. This chain uses TRBV2 with TRBJ1-3, with D possibly TRBD1 on 5 matching bases. Germline V gene data show CDR1 as SNHLY and CDR2 as FYNNEI. Trimming shortened V by 3 bases and J by 4 bases, and 7 bases separated the two germline ends. The CDR3 covers 13 residues. The CDR3 loop reads CASSETVGNTIYF. The CDR3 DNA sequence: TGTGCCAGCAGTGAGACAGTCGGAAACACCATATATTTT.

This sequence joins TRBV19 and TRBJ2-2; perhaps TRBD1 as D (5 bases). Trimming left V 3 bases short and J 6 bases short, with 14 bases between. The CDR3 has 15 residues. CDR1 LNHDA and CDR2 SQIVND come from the germline V gene (reference sequence). The CDR3: CASSMGSGFAGELFF. The CDR3 DNA is TGTGCCAGTAGTATGGGTTCAGGGTTCGCCGGGGAGCTGTTTTTT.

This clone has a handful of counts. The genes are TRBV18 and TRBJ1-2, with D hard to call. The germline V and J ends were trimmed by 2 bases and 0 bases, with 7 bases remaining between them. The germline gives CDR1 KGHSH, CDR2 LQKENI. The CDR3 has 14 residues. The CDR3 bases are TGTGCCAGCTCACCATCCAAATCTAACTATGGCTACACCTTC. It is translated as CASSPSKSNYGYTF.

This clone showed up just a few times. CDR3: CASGLGQGRETQYF. As DNA, the CDR3 is TGTGCTAGTGGCCTGGGACAGGGGCGGGAGACCCAGTACTTC. The J gene is TRBJ2-5, the V gene TRBV12-5, with TRBD1 identical over 10 bases. J was trimmed by 5 bases and V by 6 bases; bases with no gene match: 6. CDR1 and CDR2 from the germline V gene are LGHNT and FRNRAP. This CDR3 spans 14 amino acids. The variable domain in full, with the rest retrieved from reference TRBV12-5 and TRBJ2-5, is DARVTQTPRHKVTEMGQEVTMRCQPILGHNTVFWYRQTMMQGLELLAYFRNRAPLDDSGMPKDRFSAEMPDATLATLKIQPSEPRDSAVYFCASGLGQGRETQYFGPGTRLLVL.

This clone appeared a few times. The chain has TRBV5-1 and TRBJ2-5; D gene uncertain. The CDR3 covers 14 residues. Looked up from germline, CDR1 is SGHRS and CDR2 is YFSETQ. V lost 4 bases and J 1 base, leaving 11 bases between the germline ends. In nucleotides, the CDR3 is TGCGCCAGCAGCAACGGACGGGTCCAAGAGACCCAGTACTTC. This translates into CASSNGRVQETQYF.